This T cell receptor (beta chain) came from a study of a mutant IDH1 vaccine in newly diagnosed glioma. Study at large: Visits designated V12 and V13 were conducted at weeks 35 and 47, respectively.

Method: immunoSEQ multiplex PCR; TCRdb's copy keeps in-frame clones and lacks some. The sample carries about 56,000 clones, over 70% recorded once. This clone was counted between two and nine times. What it binds is unknown. This CDR3 is built from 13 residues. V lost 3 bases to trimming and J lost 5 bases, with 10 bases between them. The germline CDR1 and CDR2 sequences are MNHEY and SMNVEV (reference sequence). The time point: week 47, end of study. Every single dose of the vaccine, 300 ug of mutant IDH1 20-mer peptide, came with topical imiquimod. This material consisted of PBMCs, taken from a glioma patient whose treatment included an IDH1 peptide vaccine. This TCR was recovered from a man over 45 with glioma. V and J are TRBV27 and TRBJ1-1; TRBD1 might be the D (6 bases). The CDR3 region is CASSFTGQTEAFF. DNA of the CDR3: TGTGCCAGCAGTTTCACAGGGCAGACTGAAGCTTTCTTT.